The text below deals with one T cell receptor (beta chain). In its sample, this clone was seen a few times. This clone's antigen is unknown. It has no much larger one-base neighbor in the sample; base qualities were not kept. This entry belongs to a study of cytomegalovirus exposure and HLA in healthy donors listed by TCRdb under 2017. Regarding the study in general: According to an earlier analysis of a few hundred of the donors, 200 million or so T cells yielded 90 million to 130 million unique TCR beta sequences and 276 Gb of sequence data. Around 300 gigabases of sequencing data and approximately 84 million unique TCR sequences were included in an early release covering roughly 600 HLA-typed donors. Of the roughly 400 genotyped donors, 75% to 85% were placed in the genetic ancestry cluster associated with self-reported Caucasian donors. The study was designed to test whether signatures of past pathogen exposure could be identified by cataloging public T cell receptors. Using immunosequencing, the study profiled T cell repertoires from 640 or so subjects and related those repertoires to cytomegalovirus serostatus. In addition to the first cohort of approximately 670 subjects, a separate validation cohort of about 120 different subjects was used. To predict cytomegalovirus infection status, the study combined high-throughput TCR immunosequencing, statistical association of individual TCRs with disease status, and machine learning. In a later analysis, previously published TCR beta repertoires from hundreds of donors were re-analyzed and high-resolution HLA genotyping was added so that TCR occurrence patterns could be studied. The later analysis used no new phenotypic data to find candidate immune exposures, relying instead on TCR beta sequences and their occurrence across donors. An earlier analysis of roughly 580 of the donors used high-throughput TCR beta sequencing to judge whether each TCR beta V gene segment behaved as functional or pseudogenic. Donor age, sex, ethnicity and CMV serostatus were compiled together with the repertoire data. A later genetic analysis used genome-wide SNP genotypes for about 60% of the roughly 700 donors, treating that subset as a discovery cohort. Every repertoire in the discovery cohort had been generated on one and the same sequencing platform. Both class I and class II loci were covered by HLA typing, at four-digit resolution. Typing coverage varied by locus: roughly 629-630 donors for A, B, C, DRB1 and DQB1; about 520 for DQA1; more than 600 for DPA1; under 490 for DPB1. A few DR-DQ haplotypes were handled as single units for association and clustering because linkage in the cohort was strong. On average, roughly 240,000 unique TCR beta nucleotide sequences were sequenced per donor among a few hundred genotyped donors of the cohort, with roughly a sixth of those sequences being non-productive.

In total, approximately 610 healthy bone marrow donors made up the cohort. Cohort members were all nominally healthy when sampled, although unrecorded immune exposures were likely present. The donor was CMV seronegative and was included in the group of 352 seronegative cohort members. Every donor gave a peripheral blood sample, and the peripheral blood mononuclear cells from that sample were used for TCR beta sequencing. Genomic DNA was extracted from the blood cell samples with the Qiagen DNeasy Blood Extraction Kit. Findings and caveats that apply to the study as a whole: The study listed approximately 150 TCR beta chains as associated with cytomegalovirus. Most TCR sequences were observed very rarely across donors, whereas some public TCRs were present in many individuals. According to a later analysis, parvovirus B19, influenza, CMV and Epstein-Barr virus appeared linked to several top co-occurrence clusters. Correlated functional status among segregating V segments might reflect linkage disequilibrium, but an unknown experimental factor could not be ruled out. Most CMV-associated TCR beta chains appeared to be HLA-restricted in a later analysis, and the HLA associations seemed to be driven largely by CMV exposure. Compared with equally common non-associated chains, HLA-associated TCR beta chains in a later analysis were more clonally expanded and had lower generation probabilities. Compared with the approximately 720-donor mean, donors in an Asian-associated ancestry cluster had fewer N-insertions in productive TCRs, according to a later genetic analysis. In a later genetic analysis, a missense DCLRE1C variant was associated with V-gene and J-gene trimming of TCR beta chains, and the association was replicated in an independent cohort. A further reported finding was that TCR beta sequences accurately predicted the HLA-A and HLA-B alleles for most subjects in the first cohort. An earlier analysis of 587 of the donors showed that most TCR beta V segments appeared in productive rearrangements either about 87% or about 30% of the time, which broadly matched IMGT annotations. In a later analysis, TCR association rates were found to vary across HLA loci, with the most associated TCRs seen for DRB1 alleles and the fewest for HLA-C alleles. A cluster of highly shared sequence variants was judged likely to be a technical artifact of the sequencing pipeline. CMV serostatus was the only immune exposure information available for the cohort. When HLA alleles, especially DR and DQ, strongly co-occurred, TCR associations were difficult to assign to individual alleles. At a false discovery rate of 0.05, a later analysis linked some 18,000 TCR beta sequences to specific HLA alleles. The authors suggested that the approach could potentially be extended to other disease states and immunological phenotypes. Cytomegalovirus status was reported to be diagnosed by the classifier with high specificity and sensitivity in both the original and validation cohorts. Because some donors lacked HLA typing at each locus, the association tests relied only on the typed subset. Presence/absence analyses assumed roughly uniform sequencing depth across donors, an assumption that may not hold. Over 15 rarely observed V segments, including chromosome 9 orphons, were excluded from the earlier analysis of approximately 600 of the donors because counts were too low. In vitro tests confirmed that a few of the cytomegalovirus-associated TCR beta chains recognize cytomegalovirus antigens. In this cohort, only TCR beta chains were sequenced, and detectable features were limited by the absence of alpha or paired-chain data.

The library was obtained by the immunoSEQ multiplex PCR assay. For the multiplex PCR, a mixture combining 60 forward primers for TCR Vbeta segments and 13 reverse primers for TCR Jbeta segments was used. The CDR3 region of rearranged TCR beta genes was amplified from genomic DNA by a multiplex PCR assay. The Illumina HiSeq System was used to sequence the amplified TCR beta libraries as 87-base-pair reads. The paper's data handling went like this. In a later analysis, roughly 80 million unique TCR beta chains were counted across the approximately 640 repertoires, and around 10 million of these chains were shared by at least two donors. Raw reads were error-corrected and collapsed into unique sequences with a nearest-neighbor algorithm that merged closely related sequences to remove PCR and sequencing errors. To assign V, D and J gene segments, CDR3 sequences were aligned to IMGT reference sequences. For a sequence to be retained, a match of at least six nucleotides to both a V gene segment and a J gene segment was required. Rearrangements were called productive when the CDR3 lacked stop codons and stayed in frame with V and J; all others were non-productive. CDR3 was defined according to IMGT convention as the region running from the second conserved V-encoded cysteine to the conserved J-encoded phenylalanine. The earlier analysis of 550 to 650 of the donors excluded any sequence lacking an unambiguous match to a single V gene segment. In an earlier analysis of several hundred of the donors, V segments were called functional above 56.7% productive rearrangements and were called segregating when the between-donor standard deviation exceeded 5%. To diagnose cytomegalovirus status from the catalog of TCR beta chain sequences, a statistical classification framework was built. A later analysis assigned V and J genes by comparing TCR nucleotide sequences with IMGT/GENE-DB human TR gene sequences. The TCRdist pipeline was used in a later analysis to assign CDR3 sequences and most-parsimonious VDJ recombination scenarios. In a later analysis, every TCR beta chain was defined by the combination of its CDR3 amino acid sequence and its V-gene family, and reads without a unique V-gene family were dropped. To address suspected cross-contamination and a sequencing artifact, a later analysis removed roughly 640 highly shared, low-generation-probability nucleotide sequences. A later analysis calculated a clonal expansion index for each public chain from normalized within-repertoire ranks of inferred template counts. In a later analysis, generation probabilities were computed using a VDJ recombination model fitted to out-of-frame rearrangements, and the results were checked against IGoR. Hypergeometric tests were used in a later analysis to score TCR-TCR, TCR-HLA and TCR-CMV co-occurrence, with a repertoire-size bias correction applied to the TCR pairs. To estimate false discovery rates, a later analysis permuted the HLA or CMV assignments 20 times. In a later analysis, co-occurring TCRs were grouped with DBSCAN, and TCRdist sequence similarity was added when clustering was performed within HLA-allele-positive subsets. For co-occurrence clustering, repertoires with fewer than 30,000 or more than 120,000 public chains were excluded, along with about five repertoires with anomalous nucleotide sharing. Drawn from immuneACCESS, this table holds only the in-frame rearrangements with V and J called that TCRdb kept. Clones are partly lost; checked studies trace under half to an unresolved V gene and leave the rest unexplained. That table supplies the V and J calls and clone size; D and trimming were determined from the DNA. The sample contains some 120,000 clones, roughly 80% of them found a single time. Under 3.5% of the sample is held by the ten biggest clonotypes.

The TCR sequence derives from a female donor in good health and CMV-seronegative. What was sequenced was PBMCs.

The CDR3 here reads CASSQGFNQPQHF. Read as DNA, the sequence is TGTGCCAGCAGTCAGGGGTTCAATCAGCCCCAGCATTTT. Recombination joined TRBV6-1 with TRBJ1-5, with a tentative D gene TRBD1 over 6 matching bases. Its CDR3 holds 13 amino acids, cysteine through phenylalanine. The only DNA kept is the CDR3, 39 bases in frame from the first base. Trimming removed 5 bases from V and 3 bases from J, leaving 8 bases between the germline ends. According to the germline V gene, CDR1 reads MNHNS and CDR2 reads SASEGT.